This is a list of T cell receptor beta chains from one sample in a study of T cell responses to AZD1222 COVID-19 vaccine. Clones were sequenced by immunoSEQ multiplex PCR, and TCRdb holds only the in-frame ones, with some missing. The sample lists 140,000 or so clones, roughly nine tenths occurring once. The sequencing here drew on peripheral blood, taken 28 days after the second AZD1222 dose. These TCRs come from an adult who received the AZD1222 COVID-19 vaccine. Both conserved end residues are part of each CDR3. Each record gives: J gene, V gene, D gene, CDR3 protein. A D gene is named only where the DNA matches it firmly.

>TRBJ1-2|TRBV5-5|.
CASSLSAALNYGYTF
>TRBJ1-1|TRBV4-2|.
CASVASVGTGRMRENTEAFF
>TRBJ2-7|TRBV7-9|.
CASSPSSAWEQYF
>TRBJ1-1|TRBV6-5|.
CASSTWDTLNTEAFF
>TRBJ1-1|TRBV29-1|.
CSVLGGDTEAFF
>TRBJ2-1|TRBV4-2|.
CASSLGAASDNEQFF
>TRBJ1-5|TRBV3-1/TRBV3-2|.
CASSQGQGNQPQHF
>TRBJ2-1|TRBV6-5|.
CASSYSSSGNEQFF
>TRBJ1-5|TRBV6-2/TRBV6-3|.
CASSYSFSSGAVVYNQPQHF
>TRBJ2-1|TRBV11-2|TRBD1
CASSLVGQAYNEQFF
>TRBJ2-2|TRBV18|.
CASSPLISRNTGELFF
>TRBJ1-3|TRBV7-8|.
CASTQRWTPSSGNTIYF
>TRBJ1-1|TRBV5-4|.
CASSLDAGLNTEAFF
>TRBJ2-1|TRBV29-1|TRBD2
CSVEALAGYNEQFF
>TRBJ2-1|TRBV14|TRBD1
CASSPTGNEQFF
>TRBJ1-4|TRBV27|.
CASQTGSGKLFF
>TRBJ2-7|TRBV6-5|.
CASGGSYEQYF
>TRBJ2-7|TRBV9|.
CASSVDSQGGIYEQYF
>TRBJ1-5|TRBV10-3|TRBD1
CAIRDATGVQPQHF
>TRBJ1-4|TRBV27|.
CASSLLGTNEKLFF
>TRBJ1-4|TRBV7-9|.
CASSLGTSGEKLFF
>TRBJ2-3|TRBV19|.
CASSIDPGSFGTDTQYF
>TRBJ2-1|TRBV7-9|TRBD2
CASSPRLAGGVNEQFF
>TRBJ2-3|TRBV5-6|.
CASSLAASTDTQYF
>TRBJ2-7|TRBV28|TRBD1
CASSLSTGYEQYF
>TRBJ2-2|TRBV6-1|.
CASSYNAGELFF
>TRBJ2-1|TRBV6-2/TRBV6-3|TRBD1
CASSRPGTGLSYNEQFF
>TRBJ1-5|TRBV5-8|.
CASSSDGFLGNQPQHF